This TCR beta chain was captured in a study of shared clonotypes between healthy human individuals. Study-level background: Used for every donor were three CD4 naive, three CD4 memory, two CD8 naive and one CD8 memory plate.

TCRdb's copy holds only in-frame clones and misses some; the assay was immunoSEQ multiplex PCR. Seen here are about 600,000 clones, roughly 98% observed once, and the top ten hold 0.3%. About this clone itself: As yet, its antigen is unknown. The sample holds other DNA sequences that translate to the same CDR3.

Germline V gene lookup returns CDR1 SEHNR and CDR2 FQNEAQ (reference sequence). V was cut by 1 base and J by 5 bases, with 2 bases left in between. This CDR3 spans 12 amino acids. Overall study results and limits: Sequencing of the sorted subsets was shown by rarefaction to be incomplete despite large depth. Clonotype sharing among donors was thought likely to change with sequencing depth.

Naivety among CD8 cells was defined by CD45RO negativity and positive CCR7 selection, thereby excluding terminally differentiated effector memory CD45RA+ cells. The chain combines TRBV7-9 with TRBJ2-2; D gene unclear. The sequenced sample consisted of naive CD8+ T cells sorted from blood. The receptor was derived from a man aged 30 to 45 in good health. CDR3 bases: TGTGCCAGCAGCTTAGAAACCGGGGAGCTGTTTTTT. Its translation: CASSLETGELFF.